One and the same sample provided the 11 T cell receptor beta chains below, sequenced in a study of blood T cells in healthy people across ages. Then a second PCR, running roughly 7 to 11 cycles, was carried out with a sample-barcoded 5' primer and a J-beta primer mix. A single record per CDR3 protein comes from TCRdb applying MiXCR to the 5' RACE reads. The sample comprises approximately 600,000 distinct CDR3 sequences, about 53% of which are singletons, and about two fifths rests with the top ten. Sample: blood. The receptors were sampled from a man in his sixties in good health.

The chain is built from TRBV20-1 and TRBJ1-5; TRBD1 aligns across 8 bases. Trimming took 7 bases from V and 6 from J; bases not matched to a gene: 8. In germline, CDR1 is DFQATT, CDR2 SNEGSKA (reference sequence). This CDR3 is built from 13 residues. The CDR3 DNA is TGCAGTGTCCGGACAGGGAGTGCTCAGCCCCAGCATTTT. This sequence encodes CSVRTGSAQPQHF.

The chain employs TRBV14 and TRBJ2-7; possible D gene TRBD1, 6 bases. Germline CDR1 and CDR2: SGHDN and FVKESK. Trimming stripped 3 bases from V and 0 bases from J, with 12 bases between. CDR3 length equals 15 residues. CDR3 in amino acids: CASSHTRGSSYEQYF. The CDR3 DNA is TGTGCCAGCAGCCATACAAGGGGGAGCTCCTACGAGCAGTACTTC.

This clonotype was seen a handful of times. The chain employs TRBV20-1 and TRBJ2-3; weak D call: TRBD2 (7 bases). The CDR3 extends over 16 amino acids. Germline assignment: CDR1 DFQATT and CDR2 SNEGSKA (reference sequence). V was cut by 6 bases and J by 0 bases, with 19 bases left in between. DNA of the CDR3: TGCAGTGCCCACAGAGGAGGGGGGGCCAGCACAGATACGCAGTATTTT. As protein: CSAHRGGGASTDTQYF.

This chain connects TRBV7-9 to TRBJ1-1, with unresolved D. The CDR3 sequence is 13 residues long. Trimming took 7 bases from V and 7 from J, leaving 16 bases between them. From germline, CDR1 is SEHNR and CDR2 FQNEAQ (reference sequence). The CDR3: CASTSHPHCEAFF. As DNA, the CDR3 is TGTGCCAGCACTAGTCATCCGCACTGTGAAGCTTTCTTT.

V is TRBV20-1 and J is TRBJ2-7; 12 bases align to TRBD1. Germline loops: CDR1 DFQATT, CDR2 SNEGSKA (reference sequence). The trim removed 4 bases at V and 0 bases at J, leaving 4 bases unmatched. The length of the CDR3 is 15 residues. The CDR3 DNA reads as TGCAGTGCTATTCGGGACAGGGGGCCCTCCTACGAGCAGTACTTC. As protein: CSAIRDRGPSYEQYF.

This chain joins TRBV28 and TRBJ2-1; the D is unclear. The CDR3 is 13 residues long. Germline V gives CDR1 MDHEN, CDR2 SYDVKM. V was shortened by 5 bases and J by 12 bases, with 17 bases between the two germline ends. The CDR3 DNA sequence: TGTGCCAGCAGTCTCCTTCTGGGTTTTGGGCAGTTCTTC. Translation gives CASSLLLGFGQFF. The whole variable domain, filled in from reference TRBV28 and TRBJ2-1, reads DVKVTQSSRYLVKRTGEKVFLECVQDMDHENMFWYRQDPGLGLRLIYFSYDVKMKEKGDIPEGYSVSREKKERFSLILESASTNQTSMYLCASSLLLGFGQFFGPGTRLTVL.

This chain links TRBV6-5 with TRBJ2-1, with D perhaps TRBD2 (5 bases). Trimming took off 2 bases at V and 10 bases at J, with 15 bases between the two ends. This CDR3 spans 14 amino acids. From germline, CDR1 is MNHEY and CDR2 SVGAGI. CDR3 amino acids: CASSYRSTPGEQFF. The CDR3 region has the DNA TGTGCCAGCAGTTACCGGTCTACTCCGGGGGAGCAGTTCTTC.

The V and J genes are TRBV7-9 and TRBJ2-6; no clear D. This CDR3 is built from 14 residues. Germline assignment: CDR1 SEHNR and CDR2 FQNEAQ (reference sequence). V gave up 6 bases and J gave up 0 bases, with 6 bases separating them. CDR3 sequence reads: CASRSHSGANVLTF. For the CDR3, the DNA is TGTGCCAGCAGAAGCCACTCTGGGGCCAACGTCCTGACTTTC.

The rearrangement joins TRBV11-2 to TRBJ1-1; D is possibly TRBD1 (6 bases). CDR1 SGHAT and CDR2 FQNNGV come from the germline V gene. Trimming shortened V by 5 bases and J by 2 bases, and 15 bases separated the two germline ends. CDR3 length equals 15 residues. The CDR3 protein is CASSKTGGVNTEAFF. In DNA, the CDR3 is TGTGCCAGCAGCAAGACAGGAGGGGTAAACACTGAAGCTTTCTTT.

This clonotype has just one count. This chain links TRBV28 with TRBJ1-2; D gene ambiguous. The CDR3 runs to 14 residues. V lost 7 bases and J lost 0, with 12 bases in between. Germline V lookup: CDR1 MDHEN, CDR2 SYDVKM. CDR3 in DNA: TGTGCCAGCAACCCCCGCTGGACTAACTATGGCTACACCTTC. It specifies CASNPRWTNYGYTF.

Only a few counts were recorded for this clonotype. The chain has TRBV5-5 and TRBJ2-7; D remains ambiguous. The CDR3 runs 15 residues. V was trimmed by 0 bases and J by 3 bases, leaving 13 bases between them. Germline V lookup: CDR1 SGHKS, CDR2 YYEKEE (reference sequence). CDR3 in DNA: TGTGCCAGCAGCTTGGGGCAGGCTAGGGACTACGAGCAGTACTTC. Its translation is CASSLGQARDYEQYF.